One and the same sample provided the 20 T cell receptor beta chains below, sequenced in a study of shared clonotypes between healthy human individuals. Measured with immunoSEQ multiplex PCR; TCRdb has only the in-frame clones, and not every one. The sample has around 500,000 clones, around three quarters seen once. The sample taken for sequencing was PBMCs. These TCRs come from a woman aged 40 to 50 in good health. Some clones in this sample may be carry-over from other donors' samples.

The CDR3, as DNA: TGTGCCTGGAGCTCGGGCCCCTATGGCTACACCTTC. Translation gives CAWSSGPYGYTF. The chain carries TRBV30 and TRBJ1-2; D is undetermined. With 3 bases removed from V and 4 bases from J, the gap between germline ends came to 9 bases. CDR3 length: 12 amino acids. The germline CDR1 and CDR2 sequences are GTSNPN and SVGIG (reference sequence).

CDR3 sequence: CASSIDGATMAYGYTF. CDR3 DNA: TGTGCCAGTAGTATAGATGGCGCCACGATGGCCTATGGCTACACCTTC. The chain combines TRBV19 with TRBJ1-2; D gene uncertain. Germline loops: CDR1 LNHDA, CDR2 SQIVND (reference sequence). V lost 0 bases, J lost 4 bases, and 15 bases lay in between. The length of the CDR3 is 16 residues.

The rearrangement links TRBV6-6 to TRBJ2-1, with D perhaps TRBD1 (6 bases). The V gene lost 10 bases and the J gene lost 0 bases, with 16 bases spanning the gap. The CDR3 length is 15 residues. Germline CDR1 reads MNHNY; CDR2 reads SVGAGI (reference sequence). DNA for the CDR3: TGTGCCACACTACAGGGTTCTTCCTCCTACAATGAGCAGTTCTTC. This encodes CATLQGSSSYNEQFF.

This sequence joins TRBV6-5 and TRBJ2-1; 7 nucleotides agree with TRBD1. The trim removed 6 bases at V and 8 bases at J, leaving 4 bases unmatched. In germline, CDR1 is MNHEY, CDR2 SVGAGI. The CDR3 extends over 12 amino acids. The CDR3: CASRQGFDEQFF. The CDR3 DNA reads TGTGCCAGCAGACAGGGGTTCGATGAGCAGTTCTTC.

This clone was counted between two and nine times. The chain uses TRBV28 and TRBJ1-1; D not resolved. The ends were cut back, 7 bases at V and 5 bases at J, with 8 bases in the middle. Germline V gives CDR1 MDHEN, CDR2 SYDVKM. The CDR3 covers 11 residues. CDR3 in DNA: TGTGCCAGCACCCGAGGGACTGAAGCTTTCTTT. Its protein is CASTRGTEAFF.

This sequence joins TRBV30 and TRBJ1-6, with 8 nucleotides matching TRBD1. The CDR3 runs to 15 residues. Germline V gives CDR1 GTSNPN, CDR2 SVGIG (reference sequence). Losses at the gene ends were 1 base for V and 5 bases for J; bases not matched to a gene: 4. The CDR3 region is CAWSGTGLNNSPLHF. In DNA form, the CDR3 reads TGTGCCTGGAGTGGGACAGGGTTGAATAATTCACCCCTCCACTTT.

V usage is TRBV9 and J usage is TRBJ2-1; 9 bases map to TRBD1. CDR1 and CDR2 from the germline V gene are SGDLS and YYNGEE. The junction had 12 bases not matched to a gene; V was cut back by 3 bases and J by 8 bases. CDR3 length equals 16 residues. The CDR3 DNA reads TGTGCCAGCAGCGCGAAACAGGGGGCCCCTCAGGATGAGCAGTTCTTC. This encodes CASSAKQGAPQDEQFF.

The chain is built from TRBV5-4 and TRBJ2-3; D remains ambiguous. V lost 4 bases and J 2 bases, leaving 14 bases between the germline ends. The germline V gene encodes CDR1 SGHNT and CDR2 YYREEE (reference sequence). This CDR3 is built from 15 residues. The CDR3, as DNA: TGTGCCAGCAGCCCCGCATGGGGAACCACAGATACGCAGTATTTT. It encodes CASSPAWGTTDTQYF.

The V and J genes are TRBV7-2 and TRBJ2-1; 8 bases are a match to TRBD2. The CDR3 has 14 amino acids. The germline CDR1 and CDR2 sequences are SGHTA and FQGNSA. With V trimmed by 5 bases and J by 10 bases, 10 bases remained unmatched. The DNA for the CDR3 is TGTGCCAGCAGCCCCAGCGGGGGCCGACGGGAGCAGTTCTTC. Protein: CASSPSGGRREQFF.

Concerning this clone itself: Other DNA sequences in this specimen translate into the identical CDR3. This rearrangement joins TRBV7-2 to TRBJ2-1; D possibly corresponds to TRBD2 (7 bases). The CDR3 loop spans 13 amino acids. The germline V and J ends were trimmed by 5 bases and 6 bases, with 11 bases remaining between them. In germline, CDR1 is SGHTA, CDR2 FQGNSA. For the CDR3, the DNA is TGTGCCAGCAGCCCAAGGGGGGGCAATGAGCAGTTCTTC. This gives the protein CASSPRGGNEQFF. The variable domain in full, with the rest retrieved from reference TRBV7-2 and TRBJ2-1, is GAGVSQSPSNKVTEKGKDVELRCDPISGHTALYWYRQSLGQGLEFLIYFQGNSAPDKSGLPSDRFSAERTGGSVSTLTIQRTQQEDSAVYLCASSPRGGNEQFFGPGTRLTVL.

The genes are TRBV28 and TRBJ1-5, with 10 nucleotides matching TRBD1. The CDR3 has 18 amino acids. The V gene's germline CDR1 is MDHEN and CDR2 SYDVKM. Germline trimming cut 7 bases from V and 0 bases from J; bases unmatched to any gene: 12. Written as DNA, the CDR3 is TGTGCCAGCATGGGGACAGGGGCCGAAAGTTATAGCAATCAGCCCCAGCATTTT. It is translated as CASMGTGAESYSNQPQHF.

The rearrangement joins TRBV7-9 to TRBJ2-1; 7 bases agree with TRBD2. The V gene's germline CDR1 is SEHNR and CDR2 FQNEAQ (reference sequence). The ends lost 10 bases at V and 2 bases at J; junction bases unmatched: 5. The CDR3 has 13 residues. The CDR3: CATLAAAYNEQFF. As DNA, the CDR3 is TGTGCCACCCTAGCGGCCGCCTACAATGAGCAGTTCTTC. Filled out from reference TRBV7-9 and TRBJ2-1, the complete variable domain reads DTGVSQNPRHKITKRGQNVTFRCDPISEHNRLYWYRQTLGQGPEFLTYFQNEAQLEKSRLLSDRFSAERPKGSFSTLEIQRTEQGDSAMYLCATLAAAYNEQFFGPGTRLTVL.

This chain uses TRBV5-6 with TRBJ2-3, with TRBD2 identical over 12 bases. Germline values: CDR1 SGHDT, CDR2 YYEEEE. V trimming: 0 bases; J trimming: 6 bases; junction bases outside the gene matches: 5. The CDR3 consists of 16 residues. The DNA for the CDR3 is TGTGCCAGCAGCTTGGTTCGACTAGCGGGAGTTGATACGCAGTATTTT. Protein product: CASSLVRLAGVDTQYF.

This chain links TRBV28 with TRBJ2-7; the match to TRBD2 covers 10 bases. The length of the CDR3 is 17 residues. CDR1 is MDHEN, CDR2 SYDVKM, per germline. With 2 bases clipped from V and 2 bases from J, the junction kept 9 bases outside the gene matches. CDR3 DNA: TGTGCCAGCAGTTTACGTTGGGGGACTAGCGATGCCTACGAGCAGTACTTC. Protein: CASSLRWGTSDAYEQYF.

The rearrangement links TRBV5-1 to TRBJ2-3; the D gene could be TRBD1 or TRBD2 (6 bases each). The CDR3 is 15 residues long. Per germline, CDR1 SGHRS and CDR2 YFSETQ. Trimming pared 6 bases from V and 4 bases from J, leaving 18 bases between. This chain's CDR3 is CASTSGERAADTQYF. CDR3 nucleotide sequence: TGCGCCAGCACCTCAGGGGAGCGGGCCGCAGATACGCAGTATTTT.

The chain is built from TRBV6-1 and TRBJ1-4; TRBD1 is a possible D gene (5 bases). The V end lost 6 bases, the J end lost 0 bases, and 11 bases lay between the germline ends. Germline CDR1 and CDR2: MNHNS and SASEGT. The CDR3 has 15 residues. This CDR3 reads CASRRTFPTNEKLFF. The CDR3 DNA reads TGTGCCAGCAGAAGGACATTTCCAACTAATGAAAAACTGTTTTTT.

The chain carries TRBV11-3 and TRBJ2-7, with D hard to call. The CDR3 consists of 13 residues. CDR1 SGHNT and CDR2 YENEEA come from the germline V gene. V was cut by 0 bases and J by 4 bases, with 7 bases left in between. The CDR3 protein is CASSLEERYEQYF. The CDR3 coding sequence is TGTGCCAGCAGCTTAGAGGAACGGTACGAGCAGTACTTC.

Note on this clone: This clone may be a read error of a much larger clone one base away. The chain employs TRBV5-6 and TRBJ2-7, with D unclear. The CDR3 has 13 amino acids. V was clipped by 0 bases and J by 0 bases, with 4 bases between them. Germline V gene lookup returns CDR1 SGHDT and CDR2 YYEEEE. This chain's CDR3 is CASSLGSSYEQYF. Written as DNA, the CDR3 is TGTGCCAGCAGCTTGGGGAGCTCCTACGAGCAGTACTTC.

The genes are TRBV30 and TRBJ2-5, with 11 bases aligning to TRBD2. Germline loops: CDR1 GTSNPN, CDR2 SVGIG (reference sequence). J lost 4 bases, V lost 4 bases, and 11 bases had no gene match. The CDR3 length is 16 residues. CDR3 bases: TGTGCCTGGACCCCTGATAGGACTAGCGGGTCAGAGACCCAGTACTTC. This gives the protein CAWTPDRTSGSETQYF.

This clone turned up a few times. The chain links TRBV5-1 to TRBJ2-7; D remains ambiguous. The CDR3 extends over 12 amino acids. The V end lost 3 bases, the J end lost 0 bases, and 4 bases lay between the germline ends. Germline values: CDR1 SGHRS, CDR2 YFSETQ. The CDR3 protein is CASSSNSYEQYF. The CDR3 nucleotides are TGCGCCAGCAGCTCCAACTCCTACGAGCAGTACTTC.